Shown below are 18 T cell receptor beta chains from a single sample sequenced in a study of cytomegalovirus exposure and HLA in healthy donors. The PCR ran on 60 Vbeta and 13 Jbeta primers. Method: immunoSEQ multiplex PCR; TCRdb's copy keeps in-frame clones and lacks some. There are 130,000 or so clones in the sample; about 75% occur only once, and around 3.4% lies in the top ten. What was sequenced was PBMCs. The receptors were sampled from a man aged 35-49 years in good health and CMV-seronegative.

The V and J genes are TRBV19 and TRBJ2-1, with 7 bases lining up with TRBD2. J was trimmed by 4 bases and V by 8 bases; bases with no gene match: 8. This CDR3 contains 14 residues. Germline lookup yields CDR1 LNHDA and CDR2 SQIVND (reference sequence). The CDR3 loop reads CASALAVIYNEQFF. CDR3 bases: TGTGCCAGTGCTCTAGCGGTAATATACAATGAGCAGTTCTTC.

The rearrangement uses TRBV21-1 and TRBJ2-7; the table's TRBD1 call for D was not verified on the DNA. TRBV21-1 is a pseudogene. This CDR3 comprises 13 residues. CDR3 residues: CASRKEQRNEQYF. DNA of the CDR3: TGTGCCAGCAGGAAAGAACAGAGAAACGAGCAGTACTTC.

This clone was picked up a small number of times. The V call is TRBV4-2, the J call TRBJ1-6; possibly TRBD1 for D (5 bases). The germline CDR1 and CDR2 sequences are LGHNA and YNFKEQ. The CDR3 consists of 13 residues. Deletions cut 4 bases from V and 10 bases from J, with 11 bases between. CDR3 in DNA: TGTGCCAGCAGCCCCAGGGTGGGATCACCCCTCCACTTT. Translating it yields CASSPRVGSPLHF.

V gene TRBV27 combines with J gene TRBJ1-2; D might be TRBD1 (5 bases). The CDR3 covers 14 residues. Trimming removed 7 bases from V and 5 bases from J, with 17 bases in between. Looked up from germline, CDR1 is MNHEY and CDR2 is SMNVEV (reference sequence). Here the CDR3 reads CASTRSGGSYGYTF. DNA of the CDR3: TGTGCCAGCACCAGATCGGGGGGATCTTATGGCTACACCTTC.

The rearrangement links TRBV7-3 to TRBJ2-1, with TRBD2 as a possible D gene (7 bases). There are 16 residues in the CDR3. V was pared by 5 bases and J by 6 bases, with 20 bases between. Germline V gene lookup returns CDR1 SGHTA and CDR2 FQGTGA. The CDR3 DNA follows: TGTGCCAGCAGCCCTCAGGTTGGGGGGGCCACCAATGAGCAGTTCTTC. This codes for CASSPQVGGATNEQFF.

The chain joins TRBV19 to TRBJ2-7, with D unresolved. V gave up 3 bases and J gave up 2 bases, with 8 bases separating them. The germline V gene has CDR1 LNHDA and CDR2 SQIVND (reference sequence). The CDR3 totals 13 residues. CDR3 in amino acids: CASSISVTYEQYF. CDR3 in DNA: TGTGCCAGTAGTATCTCAGTTACCTACGAGCAGTACTTC.

Only one count was recorded for this clone. The chain uses TRBV28 and TRBJ2-7; 7 bases align to TRBD1. Germline loops: CDR1 MDHEN, CDR2 SYDVKM. Trimming at V came to 3 bases and at J to 2 bases, leaving 4 bases not matched to a gene. The CDR3 length is 14 residues. CDR3: CASSFGTDPYEQYF. Here the CDR3 DNA reads TGTGCCAGCAGTTTCGGGACAGACCCCTACGAGCAGTACTTC.

Of note for this clone: The identical CDR3 is also encoded by other nucleotide sequences in the sample. V is TRBV11-2 and J is TRBJ1-3, with D perhaps matching TRBD1 (6 bases). V gave up 6 bases and J gave up 1 base, with 10 bases separating them. This CDR3 region has 14 residues. Per germline, CDR1 SGHAT and CDR2 FQNNGV. The CDR3 spells CASSLQGSGNTIYF. The CDR3 DNA is TGTGCCAGCAGTTTACAGGGTTCTGGAAACACCATATATTTT.

The chain combines TRBV19 with TRBJ1-2; 7 nucleotides agree with TRBD1. This CDR3 has 14 residues. Per germline, CDR1 LNHDA and CDR2 SQIVND (reference sequence). The ends lost 5 bases at V and 7 bases at J; junction bases unmatched: 10. The chain's CDR3 is CASSPTGSTSGYTF. CDR3 coding DNA: TGTGCCAGTAGTCCGACAGGGTCCACCAGTGGCTACACCTTC.

The chain employs TRBV15 and TRBJ1-3; TRBD1 matches 8 bases. Germline loops: CDR1 LNHNV, CDR2 YYDKDF (reference sequence). This CDR3 region has 14 residues. V was pared by 8 bases and J by 3 bases, with 6 bases of the junction left unmatched. This chain's CDR3 is CATRQGTDGNTIYF. Written as DNA, the CDR3 is TGTGCCACCCGACAGGGGACGGATGGAAACACCATATATTTT.

This clone was observed a single time. The V and J genes are TRBV28 and TRBJ1-1; TRBD1 is a possible D gene (6 bases). The CDR3 is made up of 15 amino acids. Trimming removed 8 bases from V and 1 base from J, with 17 bases in between. Germline lookup yields CDR1 MDHEN and CDR2 SYDVKM. The CDR3 nucleotides are TGTGCCAGCCTTCGACTGCGGGGGCCGAACACTGAAGCTTTCTTT. As protein: CASLRLRGPNTEAFF.

The genes are TRBV18 and TRBJ1-2; 9 bases match TRBD1. CDR1 and CDR2 from the germline V gene are KGHSH and LQKENI. The CDR3 covers 15 residues. With 5 bases clipped from V and 7 bases from J, the junction kept 11 bases outside the gene matches. Here the CDR3 DNA reads TGTGCCAGCTCAGAAGTAACAGGGGGCGCGGGTGGCTACACCTTC. It is translated as CASSEVTGGAGGYTF.

The chain has TRBV18 and TRBJ1-5, with D unclear. Deletions cut 2 bases from V and 6 bases from J, with 11 bases between. CDR1 KGHSH and CDR2 LQKENI come from the germline V gene. The CDR3 has 14 amino acids. The CDR3 sequence: CASSPGLQSQPQHF. The DNA of the CDR3 is TGTGCCAGCTCACCAGGGCTTCAGAGTCAGCCCCAGCATTTT.

The chain carries TRBV6-5 and TRBJ2-1; TRBD2 matches 8 bases. Germline CDR1 and CDR2: MNHEY and SVGAGI. The CDR3 sequence is 14 residues long. V was clipped by 6 bases and J by 9 bases; unmatched bases: 10. The CDR3 loop reads CASRPVTSDGEQFF. The CDR3 bases are TGTGCCAGCAGGCCCGTGACTAGCGACGGTGAGCAGTTCTTC.

The V gene is TRBV7-2, the J gene TRBJ1-2, with 7 bases identical to TRBD1. The CDR3 is 14 residues long. Germline CDR1 SGHTA, CDR2 FQGNSA. With 5 bases clipped from V and 6 bases from J, the junction kept 9 bases outside the gene matches. CDR3 in amino acids: CASSRDRILNGYTF. The CDR3 DNA is TGTGCCAGCAGCCGGGACAGAATATTGAATGGCTACACCTTC.

The rearrangement links TRBV4-2 to TRBJ1-1, with 7 bases identical to TRBD1. CDR3 length: 16 residues. Germline CDR1 is LGHNA and CDR2 is YNFKEQ. Trimming removed 3 bases from V and 1 base from J; junction bases left unmatched: 8. CDR3 region: CASSHPQGLGNTEAFF. The CDR3, as DNA: TGTGCCAGCAGCCACCCACAGGGGCTGGGGAACACTGAAGCTTTCTTT.

The gene calls are TRBV5-1 and TRBJ2-7; a weak D match, TRBD1 (6 bases). Trimming pared 4 bases from V and 2 bases from J, leaving 16 bases between. CDR3 size: 15 residues. Looked up from germline, CDR1 is SGHRS and CDR2 is YFSETQ. The CDR3 region has the DNA TGCGCCAGCAGCATCGAAGGGGGAAGCGCCTACGAGCAGTACTTC. Translation gives CASSIEGGSAYEQYF.

Regarding this clone: A junction boundary mismatches the germline segment, possibly from a read error. The V call is TRBV7-9, the J call TRBJ2-7, with 7 bases identical to TRBD1. Per germline, CDR1 SEHNR and CDR2 FQNEAQ (reference sequence). The CDR3 loop spans 14 amino acids. CDR3 in amino acids: CSSSARGTAYEQYF. Here the CDR3 DNA reads TGTTCCAGCAGCGCAAGGGGGACAGCCTACGAGCAGTACTTC.